Listed here is a single TCR beta chain. V gave up 8 bases and J gave up 1 base, with 11 bases separating them. CDR1 is MNHNY, CDR2 SVGAGI, per germline (reference sequence). CDR3 size: 13 residues. The assay was immunoSEQ multiplex PCR, and TCRdb's table has in-frame clones only and misses some. The repertoire holds 26,000 or so clones, with 91% as singletons. This record comes from a study of control samples from healthy donors and cancer patients. The chain links TRBV6-6 to TRBJ1-1; D unclear. The sequenced sample was PBMCs. This receptor was taken from a man aged 45-65 years with lung cancer. Here the CDR3 reads CASEDPWNTEAFF. CDR3 nucleotides: TGTGCCAGCGAGGACCCGTGGAACACTGAAGCTTTCTTT.